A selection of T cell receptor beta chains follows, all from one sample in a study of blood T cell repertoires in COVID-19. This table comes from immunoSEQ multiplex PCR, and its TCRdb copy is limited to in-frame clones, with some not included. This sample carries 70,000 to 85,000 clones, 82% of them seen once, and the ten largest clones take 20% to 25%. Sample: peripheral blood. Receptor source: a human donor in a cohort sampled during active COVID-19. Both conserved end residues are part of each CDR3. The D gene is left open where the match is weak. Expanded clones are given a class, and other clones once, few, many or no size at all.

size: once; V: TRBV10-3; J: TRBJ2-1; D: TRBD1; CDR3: CAISASGTGGFSDEQFF; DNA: TGTGCCATCAGTGCGTCGGGGACAGGGGGATTTTCCGATGAGCAGTTCTTC
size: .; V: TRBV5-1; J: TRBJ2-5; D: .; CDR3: CASREASVQETQYF; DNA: TGCGCCAGCAGAGAGGCTAGCGTGCAAGAGACCCAGTACTTC
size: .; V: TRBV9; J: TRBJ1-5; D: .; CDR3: CASSVGIGGGFGNQPQHF; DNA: TGTGCCAGCAGCGTAGGGATCGGGGGGGGTTTCGGCAATCAGCCCCAGCATTTT
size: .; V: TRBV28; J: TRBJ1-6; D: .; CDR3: CASSSPNSPLHF; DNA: TGTGCCAGCAGTTCCCCAAATTCACCCCTCCACTTT
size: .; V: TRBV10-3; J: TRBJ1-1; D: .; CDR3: CAITTRGDTEAFF; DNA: TGTGCCATCACCACCCGGGGGGACACTGAAGCTTTCTTT
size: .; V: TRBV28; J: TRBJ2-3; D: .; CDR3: CASREPGDTDTQYF; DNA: TGTGCCAGCAGGGAGCCCGGGGACACAGATACGCAGTATTTT
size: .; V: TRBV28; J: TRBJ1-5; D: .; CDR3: CASSHQTGRNQPQHF; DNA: TGTGCCAGCAGTCACCAGACAGGTCGGAATCAGCCCCAGCATTTT
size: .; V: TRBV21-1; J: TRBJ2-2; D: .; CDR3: CASSKEASEVTGELFF; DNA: TGTGCCAGCAGCAAAGAGGCTAGCGAGGTAACCGGGGAGCTGTTTTTT
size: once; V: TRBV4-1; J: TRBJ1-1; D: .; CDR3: CASSQGGGNTEAFF; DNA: TGCGCCAGCAGCCAAGGAGGAGGTAACACTGAAGCTTTCTTT
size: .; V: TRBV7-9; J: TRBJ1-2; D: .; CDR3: CASSLRGEGYGYTF; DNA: TGTGCCAGCAGCTTACGGGGTGAGGGCTATGGCTACACCTTC
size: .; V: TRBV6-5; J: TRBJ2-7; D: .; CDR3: CASRNNRDSYEQYF; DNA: TGTGCCAGCAGAAATAACCGGGATTCCTACGAGCAGTACTTC
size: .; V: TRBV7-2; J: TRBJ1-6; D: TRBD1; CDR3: CASSFSIWTGYNSPLHF; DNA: TGTGCCAGCAGCTTCTCCATTTGGACAGGGTATAATTCACCCCTCCACTTT
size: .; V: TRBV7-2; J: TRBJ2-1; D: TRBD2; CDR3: CASSFTSGRQSSYNEQFF; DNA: TGTGCCAGCAGCTTCACTAGCGGGAGACAGAGCTCCTACAATGAGCAGTTCTTC
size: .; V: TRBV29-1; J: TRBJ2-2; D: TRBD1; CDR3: CSAGGPANTGELFF; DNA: TGCAGCGCAGGGGGACCAGCGAACACCGGGGAGCTGTTTTTT
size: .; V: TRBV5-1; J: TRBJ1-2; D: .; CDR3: CASSLDRANYGYTF; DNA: TGCGCCAGCAGCTTGGACAGAGCTAACTATGGCTACACCTTC
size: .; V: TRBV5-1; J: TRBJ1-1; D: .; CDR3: CASSLAGSATEAFF; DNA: TGCGCCAGCAGCTTGGCAGGCTCGGCCACTGAAGCTTTCTTT
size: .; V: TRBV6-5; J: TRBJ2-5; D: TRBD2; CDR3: CASNPTGTRAETQYF; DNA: TGTGCCAGCAACCCTACCGGGACTAGGGCCGAGACCCAGTACTTC
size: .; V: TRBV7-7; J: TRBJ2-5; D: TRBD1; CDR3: CASSRGTGQETQYF; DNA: TGTGCTAGCAGTAGAGGGACAGGTCAAGAGACCCAGTACTTC
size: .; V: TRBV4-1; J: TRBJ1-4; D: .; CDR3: CASSPQLGRSEKLFF; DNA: TGCGCCAGCAGCCCACAACTGGGCCGAAGTGAAAAACTGTTTTTT
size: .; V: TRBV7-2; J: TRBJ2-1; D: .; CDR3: CASSRTGTQTYNEQFF; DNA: TGTGCCAGCAGCCGCACCGGGACACAGACCTACAATGAGCAGTTCTTC
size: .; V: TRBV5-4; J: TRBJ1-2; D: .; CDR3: CASSLEGAQVRGYTF; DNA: TGTGCCAGCAGCTTGGAAGGGGCGCAAGTTAGGGGCTACACCTTC
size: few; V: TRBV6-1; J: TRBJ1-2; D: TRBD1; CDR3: CASTDPVQGAIYGYTF; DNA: TGTGCCAGCACTGACCCGGTACAGGGGGCCATTTATGGCTACACCTTC
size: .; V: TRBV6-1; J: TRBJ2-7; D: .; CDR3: CASSEGVGHYEQYF; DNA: TGTGCCAGCAGTGAAGGCGTGGGACACTACGAGCAGTACTTC
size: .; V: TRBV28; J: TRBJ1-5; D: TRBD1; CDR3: CASTWVTGANQPQHF; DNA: TGTGCCAGCACTTGGGTGACAGGGGCCAATCAGCCCCAGCATTTT
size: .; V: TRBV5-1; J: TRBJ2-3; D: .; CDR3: CASSLAGGQGIADTQYF; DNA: TGCGCCAGCAGCTTGGCGGGTGGGCAGGGTATTGCAGATACGCAGTATTTT
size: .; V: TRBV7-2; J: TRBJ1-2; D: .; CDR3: CASSSQGLINYGYTF; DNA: TGTGCCAGCAGCTCCCAGGGACTGATTAACTATGGCTACACCTTC
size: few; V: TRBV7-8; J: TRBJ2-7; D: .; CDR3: CASSLGVYEQYF; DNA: TGTGCCAGCAGCTTAGGAGTCTACGAGCAGTACTTC
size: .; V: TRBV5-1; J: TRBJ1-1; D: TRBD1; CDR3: CAVGTGGGLNTEAFF; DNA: TGCGCCGTTGGGACAGGGGGAGGTCTGAACACTGAAGCTTTCTTT
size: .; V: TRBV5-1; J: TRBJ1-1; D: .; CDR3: CASSLVSLNTEAFF; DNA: TGCGCCAGCAGCTTAGTCAGTTTGAACACTGAAGCTTTCTTT
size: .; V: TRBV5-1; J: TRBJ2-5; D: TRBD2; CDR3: CASSTTSGGAQETQYF; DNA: TGCGCCAGCAGCACGACTAGCGGGGGGGCCCAAGAGACCCAGTACTTC
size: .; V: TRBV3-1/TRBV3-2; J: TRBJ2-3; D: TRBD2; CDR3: CASSGTSGGYTQYF; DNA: TGTGCCAGCAGCGGGACTAGCGGGGGGTATACGCAGTATTTT
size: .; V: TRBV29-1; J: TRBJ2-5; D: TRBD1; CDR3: CSGGTGQETQYF; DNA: TGCAGCGGCGGGACAGGGCAAGAGACCCAGTACTTC
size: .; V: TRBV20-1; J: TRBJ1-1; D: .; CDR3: CSANEPSTEAFF; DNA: TGCAGTGCTAATGAACCGAGCACTGAAGCTTTCTTT
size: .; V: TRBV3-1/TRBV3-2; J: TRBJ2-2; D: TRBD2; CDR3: CASSQTGGRYTGELFF; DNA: TGTGCCAGCAGCCAAACGGGGGGGCGCTACACCGGGGAGCTGTTTTTT
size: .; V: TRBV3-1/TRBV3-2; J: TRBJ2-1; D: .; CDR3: CASSQELGANEQFF; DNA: TGTGCCAGCAGCCAAGAATTGGGGGCTAATGAGCAGTTCTTC
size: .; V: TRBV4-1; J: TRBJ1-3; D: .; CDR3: CASSQPRGSGNTIYF; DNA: TGCGCCAGCAGCCAACCCAGGGGATCTGGAAACACCATATATTTT
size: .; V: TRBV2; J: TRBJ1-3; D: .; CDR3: CASRDIRNTIYF; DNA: TGTGCCAGCAGAGACATTCGAAACACCATATATTTT
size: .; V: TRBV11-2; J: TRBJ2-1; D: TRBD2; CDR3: CASSLGRGTYNEQFF; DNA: TGTGCCAGCAGCCTAGGGCGGGGGACCTACAATGAGCAGTTCTTC
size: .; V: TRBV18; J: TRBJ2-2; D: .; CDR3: CASSQGRNTGELFF; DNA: TGTGCCAGCTCTCAGGGGAGGAACACCGGGGAGCTGTTTTTT
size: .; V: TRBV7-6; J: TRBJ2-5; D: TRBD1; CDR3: CASSPGQPETQYF; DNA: TGTGCCAGCAGCCCGGGACAGCCAGAGACCCAGTACTTC